This T cell receptor beta chain was sequenced for a study of T cell responses to AZD1222 COVID-19 vaccine. CDR3 size: 16 residues. CDR1 and CDR2 from the germline V gene are SSHAT and FNYEAQ (reference sequence). About this clone itself: Compared with germline, one end of the junction differs, possibly owing to a read error.

Measured with immunoSEQ multiplex PCR; TCRdb has only the in-frame clones, and not every one. Here the sample spans about 39,000 clones, 88% being singletons. The source is an adult who received the AZD1222 COVID-19 vaccine. This material consisted of peripheral blood, taken 28 days after the second AZD1222 dose. This chain uses TRBV7-7 with TRBJ2-7, with TRBD1 as a possible D gene (6 bases). CDR3 bases: TGTGCTAGCAGCGCTCGCTTAACAGGGACCCCAGGCGAGCAGTACTTC. This gives the protein CASSARLTGTPGEQYF.